Sequencing of this T cell receptor beta chain was carried out in a study of blood T cells in healthy people across ages. Study-level points and caveats: Leaving the PBMCs unsorted stopped any conclusive comparison of naive versus antigen-experienced cells.

Note on this clonotype: Its antigen is unidentified.

This CDR3 region has 13 residues. In germline, CDR1 is SGHRS, CDR2 YFSETQ. V was clipped by 3 bases and J by 7 bases, with 11 bases between them. Staff drew about 10 milliliters of peripheral blood from each donor. With a J-beta primer mix and a sample-barcoded 5' primer, a second PCR ran about 6 to 11 cycles. TCRdb re-called the 5' RACE reads through MiXCR, storing one row per CDR3 protein. This repertoire shows approximately 800,000 distinct CDR3 sequences, roughly 26% found once; its top ten account for 3%. The same data also went into a second study, on T cells of mothers and their children. Per that study: cDNA was synthesized from all extracted RNA at roughly 1.6 ug per reaction. With the M1S primer of the second PCR, sample barcodes and 2-4 random nucleotides were added.

Input material: blood. The receptor was isolated from a boy younger than 18 in good health. The chain couples TRBV5-1 to TRBJ2-1, with D unresolved. This CDR3 is CASSSRTANEQFF. DNA for the CDR3: TGCGCCAGCAGCTCCAGGACGGCAAATGAGCAGTTCTTC.